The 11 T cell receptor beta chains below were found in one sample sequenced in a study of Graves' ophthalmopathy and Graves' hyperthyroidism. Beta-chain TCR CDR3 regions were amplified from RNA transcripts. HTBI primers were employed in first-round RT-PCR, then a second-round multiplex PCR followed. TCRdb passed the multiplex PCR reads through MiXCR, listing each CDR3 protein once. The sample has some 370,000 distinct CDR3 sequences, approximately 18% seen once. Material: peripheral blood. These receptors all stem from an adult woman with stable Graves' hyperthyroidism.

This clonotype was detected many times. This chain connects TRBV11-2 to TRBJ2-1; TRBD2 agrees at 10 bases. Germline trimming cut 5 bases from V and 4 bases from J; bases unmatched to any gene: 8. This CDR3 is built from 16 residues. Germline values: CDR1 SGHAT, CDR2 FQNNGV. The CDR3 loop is CASSQRTSGIYNEQFF. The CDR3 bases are TGTGCCAGCAGCCAAAGGACTAGCGGTATTTACAATGAGCAGTTCTTC.

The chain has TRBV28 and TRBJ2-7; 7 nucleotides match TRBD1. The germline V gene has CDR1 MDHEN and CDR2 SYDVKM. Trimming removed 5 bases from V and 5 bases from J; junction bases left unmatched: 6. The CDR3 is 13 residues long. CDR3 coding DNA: TGTGCCAGCAGTCCGCCGACAGGGCACGAGCAGTACTTC. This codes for CASSPPTGHEQYF.

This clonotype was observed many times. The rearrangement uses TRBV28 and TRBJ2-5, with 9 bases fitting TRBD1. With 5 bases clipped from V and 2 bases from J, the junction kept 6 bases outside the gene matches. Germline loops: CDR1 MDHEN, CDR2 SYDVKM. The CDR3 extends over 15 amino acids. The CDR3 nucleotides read TGTGCCAGCAGTCCCACGACAGGGGGGCAAGAGACCCAGTACTTC. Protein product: CASSPTTGGQETQYF.

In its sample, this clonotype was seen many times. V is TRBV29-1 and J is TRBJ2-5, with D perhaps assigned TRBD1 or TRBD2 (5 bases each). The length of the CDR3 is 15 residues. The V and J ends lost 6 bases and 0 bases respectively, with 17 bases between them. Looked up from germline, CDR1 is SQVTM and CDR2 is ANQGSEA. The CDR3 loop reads CSVRGGAYDQETQYF. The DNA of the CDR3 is TGCAGCGTGAGGGGCGGAGCCTATGACCAAGAGACCCAGTACTTC.

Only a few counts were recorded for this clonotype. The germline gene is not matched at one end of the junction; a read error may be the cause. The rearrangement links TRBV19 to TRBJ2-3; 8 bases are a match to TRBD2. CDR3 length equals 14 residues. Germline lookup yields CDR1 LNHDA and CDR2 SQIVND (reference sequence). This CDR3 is CAGSWGLGTDTQYF. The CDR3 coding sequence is TGTGCCGGTAGTTGGGGACTAGGGACCGATACGCAGTATTTT.

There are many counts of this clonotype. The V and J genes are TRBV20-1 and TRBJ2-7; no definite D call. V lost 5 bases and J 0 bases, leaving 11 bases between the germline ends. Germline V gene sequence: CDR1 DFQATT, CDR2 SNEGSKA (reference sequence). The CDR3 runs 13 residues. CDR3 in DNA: TGCAGTGCTGTCAGCCTCAGCTCCTACGAGCAGTACTTC. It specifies CSAVSLSSYEQYF.

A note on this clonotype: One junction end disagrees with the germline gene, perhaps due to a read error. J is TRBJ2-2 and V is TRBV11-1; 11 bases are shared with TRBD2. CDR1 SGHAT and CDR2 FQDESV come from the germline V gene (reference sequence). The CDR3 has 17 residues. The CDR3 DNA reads TGTGCCAGCAGGACCGCCCCACTAGCGGGAGATACCGGGGAGGTGTTTTTT. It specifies CASRTAPLAGDTGEVFF.

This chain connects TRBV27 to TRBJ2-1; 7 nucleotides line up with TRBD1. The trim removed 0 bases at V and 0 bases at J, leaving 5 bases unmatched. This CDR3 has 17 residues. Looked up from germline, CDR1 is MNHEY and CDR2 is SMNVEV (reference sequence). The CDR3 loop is CASSLSSRGSSYNEQFF. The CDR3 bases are TGTGCCAGCAGTTTATCGTCCAGGGGGAGCTCCTACAATGAGCAGTTCTTC.

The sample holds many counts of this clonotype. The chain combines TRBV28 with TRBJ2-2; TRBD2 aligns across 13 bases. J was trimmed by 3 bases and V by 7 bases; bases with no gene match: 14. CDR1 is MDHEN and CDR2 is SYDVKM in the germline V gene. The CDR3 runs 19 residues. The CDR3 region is CASTPGLAGEFLDTGELFF. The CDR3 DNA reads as TGTGCCAGCACCCCTGGACTAGCGGGAGAATTTCTGGACACCGGGGAGCTGTTTTTT.

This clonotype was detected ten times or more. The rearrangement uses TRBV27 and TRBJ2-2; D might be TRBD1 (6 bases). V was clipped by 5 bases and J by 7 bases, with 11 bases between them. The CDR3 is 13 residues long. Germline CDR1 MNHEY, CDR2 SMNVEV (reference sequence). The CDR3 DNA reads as TGTGCCAGCAGTCCCTACAGGGACGGGGAGCTGTTTTTT. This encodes CASSPYRDGELFF.

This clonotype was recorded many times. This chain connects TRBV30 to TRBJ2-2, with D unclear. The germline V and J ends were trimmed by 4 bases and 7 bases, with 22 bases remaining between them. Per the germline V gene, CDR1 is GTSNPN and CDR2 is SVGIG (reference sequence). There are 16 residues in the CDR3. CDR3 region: CAWINGRLGVVGELFF. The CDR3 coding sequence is TGTGCCTGGATAAACGGTCGGTTGGGTGTCGTCGGGGAGCTGTTTTTT.